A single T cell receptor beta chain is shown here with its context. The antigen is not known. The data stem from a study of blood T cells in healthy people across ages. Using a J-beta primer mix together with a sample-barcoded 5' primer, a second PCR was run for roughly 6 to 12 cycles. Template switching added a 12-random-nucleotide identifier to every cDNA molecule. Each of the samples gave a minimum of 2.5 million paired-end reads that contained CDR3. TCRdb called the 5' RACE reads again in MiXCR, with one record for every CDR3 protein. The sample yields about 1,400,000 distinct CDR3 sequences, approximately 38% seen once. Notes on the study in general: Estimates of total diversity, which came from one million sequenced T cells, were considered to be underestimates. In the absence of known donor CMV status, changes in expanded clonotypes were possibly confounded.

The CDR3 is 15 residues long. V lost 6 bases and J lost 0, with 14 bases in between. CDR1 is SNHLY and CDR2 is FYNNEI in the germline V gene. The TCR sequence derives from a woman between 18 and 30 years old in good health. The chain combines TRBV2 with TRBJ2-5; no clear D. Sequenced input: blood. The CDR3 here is CASRTGPMYQETQYF. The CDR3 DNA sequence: TGTGCCAGCAGAACGGGTCCCATGTACCAAGAGACCCAGTACTTC.